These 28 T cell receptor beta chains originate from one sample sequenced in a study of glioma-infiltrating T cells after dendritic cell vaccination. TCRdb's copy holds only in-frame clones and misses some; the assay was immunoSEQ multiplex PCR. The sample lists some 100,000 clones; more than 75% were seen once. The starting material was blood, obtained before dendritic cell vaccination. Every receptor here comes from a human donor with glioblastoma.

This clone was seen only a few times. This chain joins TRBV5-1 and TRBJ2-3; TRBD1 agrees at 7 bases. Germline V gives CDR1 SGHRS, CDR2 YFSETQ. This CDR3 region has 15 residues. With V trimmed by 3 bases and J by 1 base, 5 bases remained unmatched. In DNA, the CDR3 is TGCGCCAGCAGCTCGGGACAGCCTCGCACAGATACGCAGTATTTT. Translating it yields CASSSGQPRTDTQYF.

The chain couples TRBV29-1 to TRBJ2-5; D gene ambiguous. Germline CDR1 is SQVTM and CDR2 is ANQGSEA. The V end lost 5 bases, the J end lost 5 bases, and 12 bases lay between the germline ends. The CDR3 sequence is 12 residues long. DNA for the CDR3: TGCAGCGTTCTTAAGTTGCGGGAGACCCAGTACTTC. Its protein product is CSVLKLRETQYF.

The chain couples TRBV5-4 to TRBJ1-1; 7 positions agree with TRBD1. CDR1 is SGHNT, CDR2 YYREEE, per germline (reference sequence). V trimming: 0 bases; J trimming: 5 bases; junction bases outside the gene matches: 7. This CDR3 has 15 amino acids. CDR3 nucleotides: TGTGCCAGCAGCTTGGGGGGCAGGGGGAATACTGAAGCTTTCTTT. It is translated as CASSLGGRGNTEAFF.

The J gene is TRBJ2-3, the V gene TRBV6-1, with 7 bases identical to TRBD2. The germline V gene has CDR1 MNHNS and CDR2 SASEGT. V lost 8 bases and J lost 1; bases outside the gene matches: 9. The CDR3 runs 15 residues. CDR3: CASDGRAGGTDTQYF. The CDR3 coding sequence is TGTGCCAGCGATGGGAGGGCCGGGGGCACAGATACGCAGTATTTT.

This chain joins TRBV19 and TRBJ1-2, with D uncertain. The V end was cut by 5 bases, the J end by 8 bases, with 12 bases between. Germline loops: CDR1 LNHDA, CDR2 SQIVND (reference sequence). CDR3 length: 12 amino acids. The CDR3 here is CASSPFGLGYTF. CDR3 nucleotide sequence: TGTGCCAGTAGTCCATTCGGTTTGGGCTACACCTTC.

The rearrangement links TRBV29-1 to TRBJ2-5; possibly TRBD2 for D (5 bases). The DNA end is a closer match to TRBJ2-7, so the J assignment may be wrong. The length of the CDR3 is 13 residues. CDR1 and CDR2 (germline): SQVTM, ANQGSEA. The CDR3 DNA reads TGCAGCGTTGAAGGCGGGTTCCCCTACGAGCAGTACTTC. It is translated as CSVEGGFPYEQYF.

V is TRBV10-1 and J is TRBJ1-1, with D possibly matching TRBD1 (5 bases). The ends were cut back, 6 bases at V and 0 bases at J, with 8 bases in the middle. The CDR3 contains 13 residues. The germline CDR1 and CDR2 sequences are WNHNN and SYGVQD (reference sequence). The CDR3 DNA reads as TGCGCCAGCAGAGACAGTATGAACACTGAAGCTTTCTTT. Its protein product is CASRDSMNTEAFF.

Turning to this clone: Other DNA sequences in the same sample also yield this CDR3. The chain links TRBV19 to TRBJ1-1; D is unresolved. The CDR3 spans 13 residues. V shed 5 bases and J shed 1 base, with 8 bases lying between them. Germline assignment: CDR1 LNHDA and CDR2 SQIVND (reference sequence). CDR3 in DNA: TGTGCCAGTAGTCCCCCGGGGAACACTGAAGCTTTCTTT. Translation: CASSPPGNTEAFF.

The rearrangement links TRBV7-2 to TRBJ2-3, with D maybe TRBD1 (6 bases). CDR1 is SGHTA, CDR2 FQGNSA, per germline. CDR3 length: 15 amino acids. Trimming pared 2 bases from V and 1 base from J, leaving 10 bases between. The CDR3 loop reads CASSLNWGRTDTQYF. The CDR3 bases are TGTGCCAGCAGCTTAAATTGGGGGCGCACAGATACGCAGTATTTT. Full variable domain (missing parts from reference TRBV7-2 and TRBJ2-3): GAGVSQSPSNKVTEKGKDVELRCDPISGHTALYWYRQSLGQGLEFLIYFQGNSAPDKSGLPSDRFSAERTGGSVSTLTIQRTQQEDSAVYLCASSLNWGRTDTQYFGPGTRLTVL.

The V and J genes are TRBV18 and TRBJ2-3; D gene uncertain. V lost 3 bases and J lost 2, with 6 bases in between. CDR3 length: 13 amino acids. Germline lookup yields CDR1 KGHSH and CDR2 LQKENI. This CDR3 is CASSPGSTDTQYF. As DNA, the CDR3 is TGTGCCAGCTCACCGGGCTCCACAGATACGCAGTATTTT. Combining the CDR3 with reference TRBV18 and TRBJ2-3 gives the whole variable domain NAGVMQNPRHLVRRRGQEARLRCSPMKGHSHVYWYRQLPEEGLKFMVYLQKENIIDESGMPKERFSAEFPKEGPSILRIQQVVRGDSAAYFCASSPGSTDTQYFGPGTRLTVL.

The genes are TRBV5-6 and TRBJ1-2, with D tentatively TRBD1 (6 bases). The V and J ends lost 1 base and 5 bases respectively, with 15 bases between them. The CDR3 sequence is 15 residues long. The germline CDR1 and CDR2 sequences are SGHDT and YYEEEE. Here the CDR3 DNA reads TGTGCCAGCAGCTTGTTGGGGGCTGTAGAGTATGGCTACACCTTC. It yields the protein CASSLLGAVEYGYTF.

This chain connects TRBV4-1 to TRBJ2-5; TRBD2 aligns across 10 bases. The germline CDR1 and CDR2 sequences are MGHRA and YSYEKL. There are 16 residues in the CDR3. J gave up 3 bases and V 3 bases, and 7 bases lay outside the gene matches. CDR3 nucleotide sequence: TGCGCCAGCAGCCACCAAGGACTAGCGGCTGAAGAGACCCAGTACTTC. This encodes CASSHQGLAAEETQYF.

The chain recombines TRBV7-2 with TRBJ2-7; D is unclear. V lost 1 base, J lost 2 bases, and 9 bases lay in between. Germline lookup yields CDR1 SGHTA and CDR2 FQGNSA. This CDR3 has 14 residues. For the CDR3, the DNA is TGTGCCAGCAGCTTAGATCCCGAGACCTACGAGCAGTACTTC. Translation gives CASSLDPETYEQYF.

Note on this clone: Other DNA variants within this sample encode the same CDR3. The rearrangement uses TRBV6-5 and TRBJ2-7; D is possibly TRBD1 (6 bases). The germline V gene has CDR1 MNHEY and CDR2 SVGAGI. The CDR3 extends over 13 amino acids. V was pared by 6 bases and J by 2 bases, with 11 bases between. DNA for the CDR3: TGTGCCAGCAGGAGGGACAACACCTACGAGCAGTACTTC. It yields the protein CASRRDNTYEQYF.

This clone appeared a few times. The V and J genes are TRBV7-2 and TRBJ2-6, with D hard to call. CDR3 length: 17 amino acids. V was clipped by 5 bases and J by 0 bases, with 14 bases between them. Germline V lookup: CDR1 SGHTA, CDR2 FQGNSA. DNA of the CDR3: TGTGCCAGCAGCCCACCACTCCACCACTCTGGGGCCAACGTCCTGACTTTC. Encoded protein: CASSPPLHHSGANVLTF.

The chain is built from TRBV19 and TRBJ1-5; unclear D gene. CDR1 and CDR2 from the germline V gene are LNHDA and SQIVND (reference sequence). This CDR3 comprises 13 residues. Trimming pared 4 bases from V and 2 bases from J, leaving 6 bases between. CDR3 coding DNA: TGTGCCAGTAGTAGGGCAGGCAATCAGCCCCAGCATTTT. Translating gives CASSRAGNQPQHF.

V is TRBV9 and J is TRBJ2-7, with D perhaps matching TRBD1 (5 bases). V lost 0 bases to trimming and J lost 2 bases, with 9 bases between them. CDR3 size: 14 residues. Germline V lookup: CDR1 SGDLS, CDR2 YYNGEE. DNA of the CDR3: TGTGCCAGCAGCGTAGGACAGAGGCCCTACGAGCAGTACTTC. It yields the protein CASSVGQRPYEQYF.

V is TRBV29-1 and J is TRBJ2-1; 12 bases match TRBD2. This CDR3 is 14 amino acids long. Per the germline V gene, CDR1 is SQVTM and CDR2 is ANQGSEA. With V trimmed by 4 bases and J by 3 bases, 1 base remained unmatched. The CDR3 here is CSVGLAGVYNEQFF. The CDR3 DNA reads TGCAGCGTTGGACTAGCGGGAGTCTACAATGAGCAGTTCTTC.

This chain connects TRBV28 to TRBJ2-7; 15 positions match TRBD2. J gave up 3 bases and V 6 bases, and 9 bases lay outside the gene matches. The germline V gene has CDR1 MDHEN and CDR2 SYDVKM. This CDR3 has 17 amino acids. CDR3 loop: CASRAGTSGGHVYEQYF. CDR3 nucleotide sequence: TGTGCCAGCAGAGCCGGGACTAGCGGGGGGCATGTCTACGAGCAGTACTTC.

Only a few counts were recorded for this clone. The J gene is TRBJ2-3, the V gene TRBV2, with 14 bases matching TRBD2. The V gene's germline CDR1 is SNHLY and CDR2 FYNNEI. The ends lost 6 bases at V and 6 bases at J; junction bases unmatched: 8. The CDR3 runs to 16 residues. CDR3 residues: CASSAGTSGGGDTQYF. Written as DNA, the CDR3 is TGTGCCAGCAGCGCGGGGACTAGCGGGGGAGGGGATACGCAGTATTTT.

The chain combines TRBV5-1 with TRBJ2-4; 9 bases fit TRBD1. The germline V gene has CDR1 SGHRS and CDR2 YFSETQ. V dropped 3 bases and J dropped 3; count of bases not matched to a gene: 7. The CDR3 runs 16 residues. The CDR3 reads CASSWGPGQGKNIQYF. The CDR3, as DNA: TGCGCCAGCAGCTGGGGGCCGGGACAGGGCAAAAACATTCAGTACTTC.

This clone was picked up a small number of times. The CDR3 coding sequence is TGCAGCGTTTCCCCGCTGGCAGGGGCTGGAAACACCATATATTTT. This gives the protein CSVSPLAGAGNTIYF. The chain has TRBV29-1 and TRBJ1-3; tentative D call: TRBD1 (6 bases). The V end lost 5 bases, the J end lost 2 bases, and 16 bases lay between the germline ends. CDR1 SQVTM and CDR2 ANQGSEA come from the germline V gene. This CDR3 is 15 amino acids long.

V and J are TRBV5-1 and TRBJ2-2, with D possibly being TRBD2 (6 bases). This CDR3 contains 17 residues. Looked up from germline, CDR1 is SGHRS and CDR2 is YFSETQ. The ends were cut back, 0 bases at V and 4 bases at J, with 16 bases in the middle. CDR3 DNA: TGCGCCAGCAGCTTGGTGCGGGATTGGGACTTCACCGGGGAGCTGTTTTTT. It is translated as CASSLVRDWDFTGELFF.

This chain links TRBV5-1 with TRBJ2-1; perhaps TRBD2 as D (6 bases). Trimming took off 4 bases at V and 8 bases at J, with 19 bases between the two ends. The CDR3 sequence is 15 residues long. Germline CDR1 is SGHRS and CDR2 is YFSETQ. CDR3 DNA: TGCGCCAGCAGCCTTACCGGGACTTTGTTCGATGAGCAGTTCTTC. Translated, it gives CASSLTGTLFDEQFF. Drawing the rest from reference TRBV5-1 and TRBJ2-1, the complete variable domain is KAGVTQTPRYLIKTRGQQVTLSCSPISGHRSVSWYQQTPGQGLQFLFEYFSETQRNKGNFPGRFSGRQFSNSRSEMNVSTLELGDSALYLCASSLTGTLFDEQFFGPGTRLTVL.

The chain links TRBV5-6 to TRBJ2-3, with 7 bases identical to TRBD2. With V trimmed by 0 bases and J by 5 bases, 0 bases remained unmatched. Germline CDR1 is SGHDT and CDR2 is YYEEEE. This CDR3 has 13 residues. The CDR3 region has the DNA TGTGCCAGCAGCTTGGAGCGGGGAGATACGCAGTATTTT. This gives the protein CASSLERGDTQYF. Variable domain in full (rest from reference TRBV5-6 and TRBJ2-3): DAGVTQSPTHLIKTRGQQVTLRCSPKSGHDTVSWYQQALGQGPQFIFQYYEEEERQRGNFPDRFSGHQFPNYSSELNVNALLLGDSALYLCASSLERGDTQYFGPGTRLTVL.

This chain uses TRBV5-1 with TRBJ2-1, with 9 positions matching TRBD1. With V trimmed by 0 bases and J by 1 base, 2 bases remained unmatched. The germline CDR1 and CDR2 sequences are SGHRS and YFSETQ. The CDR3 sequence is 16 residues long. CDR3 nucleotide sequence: TGCGCCAGCAGCTTGGCGACAGGGGGGTCCTACAATGAGCAGTTCTTC. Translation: CASSLATGGSYNEQFF.

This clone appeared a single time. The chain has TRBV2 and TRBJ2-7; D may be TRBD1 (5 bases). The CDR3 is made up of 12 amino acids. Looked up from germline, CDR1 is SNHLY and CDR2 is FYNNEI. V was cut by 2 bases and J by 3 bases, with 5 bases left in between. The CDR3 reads CASSEQGYEQYF. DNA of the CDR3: TGTGCCAGCAGTGAACAGGGCTACGAGCAGTACTTC. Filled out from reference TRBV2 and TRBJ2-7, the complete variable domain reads EPEVTQTPSHQVTQMGQEVILRCVPISNHLYFYWYRQILGQKVEFLVSFYNNEISEKSEIFDDQFSVERPDGSNFTLKIRSTKLEDSAMYFCASSEQGYEQYFGPGTRLTVT.

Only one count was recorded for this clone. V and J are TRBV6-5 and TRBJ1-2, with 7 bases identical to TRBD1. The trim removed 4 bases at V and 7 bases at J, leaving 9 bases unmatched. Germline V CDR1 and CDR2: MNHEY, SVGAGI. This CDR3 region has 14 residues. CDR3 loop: CASSWDSANGGYTF. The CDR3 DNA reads TGTGCCAGCAGTTGGGACAGCGCTAATGGTGGCTACACCTTC.